This paragraph covers one T cell receptor (beta chain) sequence. Antigen: not known. This entry is derived from a study of T cell repertoires in cytomegalovirus infection. Across the whole study: Use of recently identified HLA-C-restricted and well-studied HLA-B-restricted CMV epitopes was part of the study. Carrying CMV and the relevant HLA type showed in public TCR beta signatures. Study conclusions and caveats: Cumulated frequencies of public TCR beta families served to identify carriers of CMV plus the relevant HLA. The ex vivo response showed dominance by HLA-C-restricted CMV-specific TCR beta clonotypes.

The CDR3 totals 15 residues. The V segment lost 8 bases and the J segment 0 bases; nucleotides outside the gene matches: 6. The germline CDR1 and CDR2 sequences are ENHRY and SYGVKD. TCRdb fed the reads into MiXCR, producing one record per CDR3 protein. This table holds 900,000 to 950,000 distinct CDR3 sequences, roughly 30% found once. V gene TRBV10-3 combines with J gene TRBJ2-2, with 7 bases lining up with TRBD2. This receptor was obtained from a human donor in good health (CMV status not recorded). Some clones in this sample may be carry-over from other donors' samples. The material was cultured CD8+ T cells from PBMCs, obtained from culture after CMV antigen stimulation. CDR3 amino acids: CAIPGGGANTGELFF. The CDR3 DNA follows: TGTGCCATCCCTGGGGGGGGGGCGAACACCGGGGAGCTGTTTTTT.